This is a list of T cell receptor beta chains from one sample in a study of cytomegalovirus exposure and HLA in healthy donors. Assay used: immunoSEQ multiplex PCR; TCRdb lists only in-frame clones, some missing. The sample consists of 160,000 or so clones, 80% of them appearing once. The sequencing sample was made of PBMCs. These TCRs come from a young man in good health and CMV-seronegative. Both conserved end residues are part of each CDR3. For some rows the clone size is stated as once, few or many, or as a class when expanded; others skip it.

J gene | CDR3 length | clone size | V gene | CDR3 protein
TRBJ2-7 | 13 | few | TRBV9 | CASSEGQVEEQYF
TRBJ2-5 | 15 | few | TRBV5-1 | CASSSKGAPQETQYF
TRBJ2-7 | 15 | - | TRBV4-1 | CASSQDYDSAYEQYF
TRBJ1-1 | 12 | - | TRBV5-3 | CARSTGDTEAFF
TRBJ2-5 | 15 | - | TRBV5-4 | CASRKQGTLQETQYF
TRBJ2-7 | 15 | - | TRBV6-1 | CASREDPVAVYEQYF
TRBJ2-3 | 15 | - | TRBV4-1 | CASSQPQGSTDTQYF
TRBJ2-1 | 15 | once | TRBV7-9 | CASSLGSGGANEQFF
TRBJ2-7 | 16 | - | TRBV23-1 | CASSQSREAPAYEQYF
TRBJ2-3 | 14 | - | TRBV7-2 | CASSPSGSPDTQYF
TRBJ1-4 | 14 | - | TRBV19 | CASSMTGGREKLFF
TRBJ1-6 | 16 | - | TRBV4-2 | CASSRRADREGSPLHF
TRBJ1-6 | 13 | - | TRBV29-1 | CSVAEGAESPLHF
TRBJ1-4 | 15 | few | TRBV6-1 | CASRPQTSTNEKLFF
TRBJ2-1 | 15 | - | TRBV27 | CASSSGSGSYNEQFF
TRBJ1-1 | 15 | - | TRBV7-9 | CASGWDSYADTEAFF
TRBJ1-3 | 11 | - | TRBV19 | CASRSGHTIYF
TRBJ1-5 | 15 | - | TRBV4-1 | CASSQDRTGSQPQHF
TRBJ2-5 | 16 | - | TRBV6-5 | CASGYLTGGVKETQYF
TRBJ1-2 | 13 | few | TRBV27 | CASSRDRAYGYTF
TRBJ2-1 | 14 | - | TRBV27 | CASRGGSSYNEQFF
TRBJ1-4 | 13 | - | TRBV30 | CAWSALYNEKLFF
TRBJ1-1 | 14 | - | TRBV7-9 | CASSSRALGTEAFF
TRBJ2-5 | 14 | - | TRBV7-3 | CASSLGGGQETQYF
TRBJ2-7 | 15 | - | TRBV5-5 | CASSLVLAGTYEQYF